The following is a T cell receptor (beta chain) sequence with its context. No antigen is known for it. A single record per CDR3 protein comes from TCRdb applying MiXCR to the reads. The profile shows under 850,000 distinct CDR3 sequences, about a third of them singletons. The CDR3 runs 15 residues. CDR1 is LNHDA, CDR2 SQIVND, per germline (reference sequence). V was shortened by 10 bases and J by 4 bases, with 22 bases between the two germline ends. This sample was included in a study of T cell repertoires in cytomegalovirus infection. Study overall: Shared public TCR beta signatures pointed to both CMV infection and a matching HLA type. Study conclusions and caveats: In two of eight donors, the top clonotype was HLA-C-restricted CMV-specific.

The sequencing sample was made of PBMCs. The sequence was collected from a human donor in good health (CMV status not recorded). Some clones in this sample may be carry-over from other donors' samples. The chain couples TRBV19 to TRBJ1-2, with D possibly matching TRBD1 (5 bases). The chain's CDR3 is CAIISGTQKSYGYTF. CDR3 sequence (DNA): TGTGCCATTATCTCCGGGACCCAGAAGAGCTATGGCTACACCTTC. Full variable domain (missing parts from reference TRBV19 and TRBJ1-2): DGGITQSPKYLFRKEGQNVTLSCEQNLNHDAMYWYRQDPGQGLRLIYYSQIVNDFQKGDIAEGYSVSREKKESFPLTVTSAQKNPTAFYLCAIISGTQKSYGYTFGSGTRLTVV.